Each of the 3 T cell receptor beta chains below was sequenced from the same sample in a study of T cell repertoires in cytomegalovirus infection. TCRdb re-called the reads through MiXCR, storing one row per CDR3 protein. The sample yields hundreds of thousands of distinct CDR3 sequences, 30% to 35% seen once. Antigens of these TCRs are unknown. Sequenced material: cultured PBMCs, taken from culture after CMV antigen stimulation. The receptors were sampled from a human donor in good health (CMV status not recorded). Some clones in this sample may be carry-over from other donors' samples.

This clonotype turned up a few times. Here the CDR3 DNA reads TGTGCCATCAGTGACCCAACAGGTAACACTGAAGCTTTCTTT. This encodes CAISDPTGNTEAFF. This rearrangement joins TRBV10-3 to TRBJ1-1; the D gene is possibly TRBD1 (5 bases). Germline V gene lookup returns CDR1 ENHRY and CDR2 SYGVKD. The CDR3 sequence is 14 residues long. Trimming pared 3 bases from V and 2 bases from J, leaving 10 bases between.

This clonotype was seen more than once but under ten times. Mismatch with germline at one junction end may stem from a read error. The chain couples TRBV20-1 to TRBJ2-3; no clear D. Germline V gene sequence: CDR1 DFQATT, CDR2 SNEGSKA (reference sequence). The CDR3 loop spans 13 amino acids. This CDR3 is CSARALGTDTQYF. DNA of the CDR3: TGCAGTGCGAGAGCTTTAGGCACAGATACGCAGTATTTT.

CDR3: CASSLEGGPTVDTQYF. Here the CDR3 DNA reads TGTGCCAGCAGCTTAGAGGGGGGCCCCACGGTAGATACGCAGTATTTT. The chain uses TRBV7-2 and TRBJ2-3, with D possibly being TRBD1 or TRBD2 (6 bases each). Trimming pared 1 base from V and 5 bases from J, leaving 16 bases between. The germline CDR1 and CDR2 sequences are SGHTA and FQGNSA. The CDR3 is 16 amino acids.